The T cell receptor (beta chain) under discussion was sequenced for a study of glioma-infiltrating T cells after dendritic cell vaccination. The germline V gene encodes CDR1 MNHEY and CDR2 SVGAGI. The CDR3 sequence is 14 residues long. Trimming removed 2 bases from V and 4 bases from J, with 11 bases in between. Only in-frame clones appear in the TCRdb table, and some are missing; sequencing was by immunoSEQ multiplex PCR. This sample yields roughly 38,000 clones, of which just under 85% are seen a single time; roughly 7.7% belongs to the top ten. The receptor was derived from a human donor with glioblastoma. This chain joins TRBV6-5 and TRBJ1-1, with D unresolved. Sequencing used blood, obtained before dendritic cell vaccination. DNA for the CDR3: TGTGCCAGCAGTTACGGGGAGAGCGTCACTGAAGCTTTCTTT. This sequence encodes CASSYGESVTEAFF.